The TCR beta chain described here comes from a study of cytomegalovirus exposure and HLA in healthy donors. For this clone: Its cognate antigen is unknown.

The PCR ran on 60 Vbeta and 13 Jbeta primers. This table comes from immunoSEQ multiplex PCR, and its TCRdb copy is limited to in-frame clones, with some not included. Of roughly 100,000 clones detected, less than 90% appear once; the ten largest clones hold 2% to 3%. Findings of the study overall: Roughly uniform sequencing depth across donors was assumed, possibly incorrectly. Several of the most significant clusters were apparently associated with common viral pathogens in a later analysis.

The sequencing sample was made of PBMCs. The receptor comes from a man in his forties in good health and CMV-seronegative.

CDR3: CASSSYTRGTNEKLFF. The DNA for the CDR3 is TGTGCCAGCTCATCTTATACCAGGGGGACTAATGAAAAACTGTTTTTT. V gene TRBV18 combines with J gene TRBJ1-4, with TRBD1 identical over 7 bases. V lost 5 bases to trimming and J lost 2 bases; unmatched junction nucleotides: 8. The CDR3 consists of 16 residues. The germline CDR1 and CDR2 sequences are KGHSH and LQKENI.